These 29 T cell receptor beta chains came from one sample sequenced in a study of blood T cell repertoires in COVID-19. Profiling relied on immunoSEQ multiplex PCR, and the TCRdb table lists in-frame clones only, not all of them. The sample lists about 150,000 clones, around 85% occurring once. The sequencing input was peripheral blood. The receptors derive from a man between 65 and 79 years old with acute or convalescent COVID-19.

This chain links TRBV6-5 with TRBJ1-1; 11 nucleotides agree with TRBD1. Germline loops: CDR1 MNHEY, CDR2 SVGAGI. The CDR3 runs to 16 residues. V lost 3 bases and J lost 5; bases outside the gene matches: 8. In nucleotides, the CDR3 is TGTGCCAGCAGTTATAGGGTAGGACAGGGGGCTACTGAAGCTTTCTTT. As protein: CASSYRVGQGATEAFF.

V is TRBV15 and J is TRBJ2-7, with 9 bases aligning to TRBD1. Trimming at V came to 5 bases and at J to 6 bases, leaving 11 bases not matched to a gene. The CDR3 sequence is 15 residues long. Germline CDR1 reads LNHNV; CDR2 reads YYDKDF (reference sequence). CDR3 in amino acids: CATSVNRDRESEQYF. The CDR3 bases are TGTGCCACCAGCGTAAACCGGGACAGGGAATCCGAGCAGTACTTC.

The chain recombines TRBV7-9 with TRBJ2-7, with a weak D call TRBD2 (5 bases). CDR3 size: 15 residues. Germline CDR1 SEHNR, CDR2 FQNEAQ (reference sequence). V dropped 4 bases and J dropped 2 bases, with 15 bases sitting between them. The CDR3 nucleotides are TGTGCCAGCAGCTCGAGGTCCGGCGGGCCCTACGAGCAGTACTTC. It encodes CASSSRSGGPYEQYF.

The chain links TRBV3-1 (or the pseudogene TRBV3-2) to TRBJ1-4; D uncertain. Per germline, CDR1 LGHDT and CDR2 YNNKEL (reference sequence). Trimming cost V 2 bases and J 3 bases, with 10 bases left between them. The CDR3 length is 15 residues. The CDR3 nucleotides are TGTGCCAGCAGCCAAACACAGTCAGCTAATGAAAAACTGTTTTTT. Protein: CASSQTQSANEKLFF.

The chain combines TRBV7-3 with TRBJ2-1; 9 nucleotides line up with TRBD1. Trimming took 2 bases from V and 8 from J; bases not matched to a gene: 10. Per germline, CDR1 SGHTA and CDR2 FQGTGA. CDR3 length equals 16 residues. The CDR3 loop reads CASSLGTGNRRDEQFF. As DNA, the CDR3 is TGTGCCAGCAGCTTAGGGACAGGGAATAGACGGGATGAGCAGTTCTTC.

This sequence joins TRBV19 and TRBJ1-4, with 11 bases aligning to TRBD1. Germline CDR1 LNHDA, CDR2 SQIVND (reference sequence). After removal of 5 bases from V and 6 bases from J, the junction contained 5 bases not matched to a gene. The CDR3 has 15 residues. CDR3 coding DNA: TGTGCCAGTAGTGGTCAGGGACAGGGGGATGAAAAACTGTTTTTT. Its protein product is CASSGQGQGDEKLFF.

The chain carries TRBV2 and TRBJ2-3, with TRBD1 identical over 7 bases. Germline V gives CDR1 SNHLY, CDR2 FYNNEI. This CDR3 has 16 amino acids. V shed 1 base, J shed 0 bases, and the junction held 4 bases outside the gene matches. The CDR3 sequence is CASSEEGTASTDTQYF. CDR3 nucleotides: TGTGCCAGCAGTGAAGAAGGGACAGCTAGCACAGATACGCAGTATTTT.

The chain is built from TRBV7-9 and TRBJ2-1, with 11 bases fitting TRBD2. Germline lookup yields CDR1 SEHNR and CDR2 FQNEAQ (reference sequence). The CDR3 has 15 amino acids. Losses at the gene ends were 2 bases for V and 10 bases for J; bases not matched to a gene: 7. The DNA for the CDR3 is TGTGCCAGCAGCTTACAGGGACTAGCGGACATGGAGCAGTTCTTC. Amino acid sequence: CASSLQGLADMEQFF.

The chain employs TRBV18 and TRBJ1-3, with D tentatively TRBD1 (6 bases). Germline CDR1 KGHSH, CDR2 LQKENI. Deletions cut 0 bases from V and 1 base from J, with 13 bases between. This CDR3 has 17 residues. The CDR3 region has the DNA TGTGCCAGCTCACCACCGTTCGAGGGGACATCTGGAAACACCATATATTTT. This codes for CASSPPFEGTSGNTIYF.

V usage is TRBV5-1 and J usage is TRBJ2-7; TRBD1 is a possible D gene (6 bases). Germline loops: CDR1 SGHRS, CDR2 YFSETQ. The CDR3 covers 14 residues. The ends were cut back, 3 bases at V and 6 bases at J, with 16 bases in the middle. CDR3 in amino acids: CASSWATGTTEQYF. The CDR3 nucleotides are TGCGCCAGCAGCTGGGCGACAGGAACGACCGAGCAGTACTTC.

This clone appeared once. This chain links TRBV7-9 with TRBJ2-1, with 12 bases fitting TRBD2. V shed 6 bases, J shed 9 bases, and the junction held 9 bases outside the gene matches. The germline gives CDR1 SEHNR, CDR2 FQNEAQ (reference sequence). This CDR3 is 15 amino acids long. As DNA, the CDR3 is TGTGCCAGCAGGCTGACTAGCGGGAGAGTGGTTGAGCAGTTCTTC. Its translation is CASRLTSGRVVEQFF.

This chain connects TRBV5-6 to TRBJ2-1; tentative D call: TRBD1 (5 bases). CDR3 length equals 16 residues. From germline, CDR1 is SGHDT and CDR2 YYEEEE. The V gene lost 5 bases and the J gene lost 0 bases, with 15 bases spanning the gap. CDR3: CASRTVGDSSYNEQFF. DNA for the CDR3: TGTGCCAGCAGGACTGTAGGGGATAGCTCCTACAATGAGCAGTTCTTC. The full variable domain, with the rest looked up from reference TRBV5-6 and TRBJ2-1, is DAGVTQSPTHLIKTRGQQVTLRCSPKSGHDTVSWYQQALGQGPQFIFQYYEEEERQRGNFPDRFSGHQFPNYSSELNVNALLLGDSALYLCASRTVGDSSYNEQFFGPGTRLTVL.

The chain joins TRBV27 to TRBJ2-7, with TRBD2 identical over 13 bases. Germline V CDR1 and CDR2: MNHEY, SMNVEV (reference sequence). The CDR3 consists of 15 residues. Germline trimming cut 6 bases from V and 6 bases from J; bases unmatched to any gene: 8. The CDR3 loop reads CASSRELAGGREQYF. The DNA for the CDR3 is TGTGCCAGCAGCCGGGAACTAGCGGGAGGGCGCGAGCAGTACTTC.

The chain links TRBV28 to TRBJ1-2; D gene uncertain. V was pared by 5 bases and J by 8 bases, with 6 bases between. The CDR3 consists of 10 residues. Looked up from germline, CDR1 is MDHEN and CDR2 is SYDVKM. CDR3 coding DNA: TGTGCCAGCAGTGACGGGGGCTACACCTTC. Its protein product is CASSDGGYTF.

J is TRBJ2-1 and V is TRBV7-3; the D gene is possibly TRBD2 (6 bases). This CDR3 has 15 amino acids. The germline gives CDR1 SGHTA, CDR2 FQGTGA. V lost 3 bases and J lost 1, with 10 bases in between. DNA of the CDR3: TGTGCCAGCAGCTTTTCCGGGAGTTCCTACAATGAGCAGTTCTTC. It codes for CASSFSGSSYNEQFF.

J is TRBJ1-1 and V is TRBV6-6; TRBD1 might be the D (5 bases). The V end was cut by 5 bases, the J end by 2 bases, with 12 bases between. The CDR3 has 14 amino acids. CDR1 MNHNY and CDR2 SVGAGI come from the germline V gene (reference sequence). The CDR3 region is CASSGRTPNTEAFF. The CDR3 region has the DNA TGTGCCAGCAGTGGACGGACACCTAACACTGAAGCTTTCTTT.

The table lists this clone with a count of one. The chain carries TRBV6-2 or TRBV6-3 and TRBJ2-7; 10 nucleotides line up with TRBD2. Trimming at V came to 5 bases and at J to 6 bases, leaving 10 bases not matched to a gene. The germline CDR1 and CDR2 sequences are MNHEY and SVGEGT. This CDR3 contains 15 residues. The CDR3 loop reads CASSTTSGVILEQYF. As DNA, the CDR3 is TGTGCCAGCAGTACAACTAGCGGGGTAATCCTCGAGCAGTACTTC.

For the CDR3, the DNA is TGTGCCAGCAGTTGGACAGGGGGAACTGAAGCTTTCTTT. It yields the protein CASSWTGGTEAFF. The chain combines TRBV12-3 or TRBV12-4 with TRBJ1-1, with 10 bases identical to TRBD1. V shed 4 bases and J 5 bases; nucleotides not matched to a gene: 1. The CDR3 is 13 residues long.

The chain carries TRBV11-1 and TRBJ1-2; 7 bases line up with TRBD1. The CDR3 runs to 14 residues. The J segment lost 6 bases and the V segment lost 1 base, leaving 5 bases of the junction unmatched. Germline V gives CDR1 SGHAT, CDR2 FQDESV (reference sequence). CDR3 protein: CASSLEAGGHGYTF. Written as DNA, the CDR3 is TGTGCCAGCAGCTTAGAGGCAGGGGGGCATGGCTACACCTTC.

The chain uses TRBV6-5 and TRBJ2-3; 8 nucleotides agree with TRBD2. CDR1 is MNHEY and CDR2 is SVGAGI in the germline V gene. The CDR3 extends over 16 amino acids. The J segment lost 6 bases and the V segment lost 3 bases, leaving 11 bases of the junction unmatched. The DNA of the CDR3 is TGTGCCAGCAGTTATACAGCGGGAGCGTTGACGGATACGCAGTATTTT. Residues: CASSYTAGALTDTQYF.

The CDR3 here is CASSVEGGAGTDTQYF. In nucleotides, the CDR3 is TGTGCCAGCAGCGTAGAAGGGGGCGCTGGCACAGATACGCAGTATTTT. The chain links TRBV9 to TRBJ2-3; 7 nucleotides match TRBD1. Trimming cost V 0 bases and J 1 base; bases outside gene matches: 5. The CDR3 extends over 16 amino acids. Germline V gene sequence: CDR1 SGDLS, CDR2 YYNGEE.

The V gene is TRBV19, the J gene TRBJ2-5, with D possibly being TRBD2 (5 bases). CDR3 length: 14 amino acids. V lost 1 base and J 5 bases, leaving 11 bases between the germline ends. The germline CDR1 and CDR2 sequences are LNHDA and SQIVND (reference sequence). The chain's CDR3 is CASSIGWGEETQYF. CDR3 in DNA: TGTGCCAGTAGTATAGGGTGGGGAGAGGAGACCCAGTACTTC. Supplemented by reference TRBV19 and TRBJ2-5, the full variable domain reads DGGITQSPKYLFRKEGQNVTLSCEQNLNHDAMYWYRQDPGQGLRLIYYSQIVNDFQKGDIAEGYSVSREKKESFPLTVTSAQKNPTAFYLCASSIGWGEETQYFGPGTRLLVL.

The chain joins TRBV27 to TRBJ2-1; TRBD2 is a possible D gene (5 bases). The CDR3 runs 17 residues. Per the germline V gene, CDR1 is MNHEY and CDR2 is SMNVEV (reference sequence). V was clipped by 10 bases and J by 0 bases, with 22 bases between them. The CDR3 is CATRRLLAISSYNEQFF. CDR3 bases: TGTGCCACCCGCCGGCTCTTAGCGATTAGCTCCTACAATGAGCAGTTCTTC.

This clone has only one observation. The chain links TRBV29-1 to TRBJ2-2, with D perhaps TRBD2 (6 bases). The CDR3 consists of 13 residues. Trimming left V 7 bases short and J 4 bases short, with 13 bases between. Germline-derived CDR1 and CDR2 are SQVTM and ANQGSEA. This CDR3 reads CSAEGGVTGELFF. For the CDR3, the DNA is TGCAGCGCCGAGGGCGGGGTCACCGGGGAGCTGTTTTTT.

V usage is TRBV6-2 or TRBV6-3 and J usage is TRBJ2-1; the match to TRBD1 covers 10 bases. V shed 5 bases, J shed 7 bases, and the junction held 8 bases outside the gene matches. The CDR3 covers 15 residues. CDR1 and CDR2 from the germline V gene are MNHEY and SVGEGT. CDR3: CASSLLPGQGNEQFF. The CDR3 DNA reads as TGTGCCAGCAGTCTACTCCCGGGACAGGGGAATGAGCAGTTCTTC.

The table lists this clone with a few counts. This sequence joins TRBV4-3 and TRBJ1-6; possible D gene TRBD1, 5 bases. CDR1 is LGHNA and CDR2 is YSLEER in the germline V gene. V shed 0 bases and J shed 6 bases, with 12 bases lying between them. The CDR3 totals 16 residues. CDR3 loop: CASSQDPTGANSPLHF. CDR3 DNA: TGCGCCAGCAGCCAAGATCCCACAGGAGCTAATTCACCCCTCCACTTT.

The V gene is TRBV5-1, the J gene TRBJ1-6; 7 bases align to TRBD1. Trimming removed 5 bases from V and 5 bases from J; junction bases left unmatched: 7. CDR1 and CDR2 from the germline V gene are SGHRS and YFSETQ. CDR3 length: 15 residues. The CDR3 nucleotides read TGCGCCAGCAGTCGGGACAGTATAAATAATTCACCCCTCCACTTT. Translating gives CASSRDSINNSPLHF.

The chain couples TRBV2 to TRBJ2-1; D gene unclear. This CDR3 comprises 13 residues. CDR1 is SNHLY and CDR2 is FYNNEI in the germline V gene. V lost 4 bases to trimming and J lost 0 bases, with 4 bases between them. As DNA, the CDR3 is TGTGCCAGCAGTGCTAGCTCCTACAATGAGCAGTTCTTC. This translates into CASSASSYNEQFF. Together with reference TRBV2 and TRBJ2-1, the CDR3 gives the full variable domain: EPEVTQTPSHQVTQMGQEVILRCVPISNHLYFYWYRQILGQKVEFLVSFYNNEISEKSEIFDDQFSVERPDGSNFTLKIRSTKLEDSAMYFCASSASSYNEQFFGPGTRLTVL.

The chain recombines TRBV18 with TRBJ1-2; TRBD1 might be the D (5 bases). CDR3 length: 15 amino acids. Trimming removed 1 base at V and 5 bases at J, with 14 bases between. Germline CDR1 and CDR2: KGHSH and LQKENI. The CDR3 DNA follows: TGTGCCAGCTCACCACAAAGGGCACAGGAGTATGGCTACACCTTC. Amino acids: CASSPQRAQEYGYTF.